This T cell receptor beta chain was captured in a study of T cells in localized non-small cell lung cancer. TCRdb keeps only in-frame clones here, not all; method: immunoSEQ multiplex PCR. Among 55,000 to 75,000 clones listed, roughly nine tenths were seen once. V was trimmed by 2 bases and J by 6 bases, leaving 8 bases between them. There are 13 residues in the CDR3. Per the germline V gene, CDR1 is SGHRS and CDR2 is YFSETQ. The sequence derives from a male donor older than 55 with stage III squamous cell lung carcinoma. Here the sequenced sample was peripheral blood, taken before any cancer treatment. J is TRBJ2-2 and V is TRBV5-1, with D unresolved. The CDR3 loop is CASSLKVAGELFF. For the CDR3, the DNA is TGCGCCAGCAGCTTAAAAGTAGCCGGGGAGCTGTTTTTT.